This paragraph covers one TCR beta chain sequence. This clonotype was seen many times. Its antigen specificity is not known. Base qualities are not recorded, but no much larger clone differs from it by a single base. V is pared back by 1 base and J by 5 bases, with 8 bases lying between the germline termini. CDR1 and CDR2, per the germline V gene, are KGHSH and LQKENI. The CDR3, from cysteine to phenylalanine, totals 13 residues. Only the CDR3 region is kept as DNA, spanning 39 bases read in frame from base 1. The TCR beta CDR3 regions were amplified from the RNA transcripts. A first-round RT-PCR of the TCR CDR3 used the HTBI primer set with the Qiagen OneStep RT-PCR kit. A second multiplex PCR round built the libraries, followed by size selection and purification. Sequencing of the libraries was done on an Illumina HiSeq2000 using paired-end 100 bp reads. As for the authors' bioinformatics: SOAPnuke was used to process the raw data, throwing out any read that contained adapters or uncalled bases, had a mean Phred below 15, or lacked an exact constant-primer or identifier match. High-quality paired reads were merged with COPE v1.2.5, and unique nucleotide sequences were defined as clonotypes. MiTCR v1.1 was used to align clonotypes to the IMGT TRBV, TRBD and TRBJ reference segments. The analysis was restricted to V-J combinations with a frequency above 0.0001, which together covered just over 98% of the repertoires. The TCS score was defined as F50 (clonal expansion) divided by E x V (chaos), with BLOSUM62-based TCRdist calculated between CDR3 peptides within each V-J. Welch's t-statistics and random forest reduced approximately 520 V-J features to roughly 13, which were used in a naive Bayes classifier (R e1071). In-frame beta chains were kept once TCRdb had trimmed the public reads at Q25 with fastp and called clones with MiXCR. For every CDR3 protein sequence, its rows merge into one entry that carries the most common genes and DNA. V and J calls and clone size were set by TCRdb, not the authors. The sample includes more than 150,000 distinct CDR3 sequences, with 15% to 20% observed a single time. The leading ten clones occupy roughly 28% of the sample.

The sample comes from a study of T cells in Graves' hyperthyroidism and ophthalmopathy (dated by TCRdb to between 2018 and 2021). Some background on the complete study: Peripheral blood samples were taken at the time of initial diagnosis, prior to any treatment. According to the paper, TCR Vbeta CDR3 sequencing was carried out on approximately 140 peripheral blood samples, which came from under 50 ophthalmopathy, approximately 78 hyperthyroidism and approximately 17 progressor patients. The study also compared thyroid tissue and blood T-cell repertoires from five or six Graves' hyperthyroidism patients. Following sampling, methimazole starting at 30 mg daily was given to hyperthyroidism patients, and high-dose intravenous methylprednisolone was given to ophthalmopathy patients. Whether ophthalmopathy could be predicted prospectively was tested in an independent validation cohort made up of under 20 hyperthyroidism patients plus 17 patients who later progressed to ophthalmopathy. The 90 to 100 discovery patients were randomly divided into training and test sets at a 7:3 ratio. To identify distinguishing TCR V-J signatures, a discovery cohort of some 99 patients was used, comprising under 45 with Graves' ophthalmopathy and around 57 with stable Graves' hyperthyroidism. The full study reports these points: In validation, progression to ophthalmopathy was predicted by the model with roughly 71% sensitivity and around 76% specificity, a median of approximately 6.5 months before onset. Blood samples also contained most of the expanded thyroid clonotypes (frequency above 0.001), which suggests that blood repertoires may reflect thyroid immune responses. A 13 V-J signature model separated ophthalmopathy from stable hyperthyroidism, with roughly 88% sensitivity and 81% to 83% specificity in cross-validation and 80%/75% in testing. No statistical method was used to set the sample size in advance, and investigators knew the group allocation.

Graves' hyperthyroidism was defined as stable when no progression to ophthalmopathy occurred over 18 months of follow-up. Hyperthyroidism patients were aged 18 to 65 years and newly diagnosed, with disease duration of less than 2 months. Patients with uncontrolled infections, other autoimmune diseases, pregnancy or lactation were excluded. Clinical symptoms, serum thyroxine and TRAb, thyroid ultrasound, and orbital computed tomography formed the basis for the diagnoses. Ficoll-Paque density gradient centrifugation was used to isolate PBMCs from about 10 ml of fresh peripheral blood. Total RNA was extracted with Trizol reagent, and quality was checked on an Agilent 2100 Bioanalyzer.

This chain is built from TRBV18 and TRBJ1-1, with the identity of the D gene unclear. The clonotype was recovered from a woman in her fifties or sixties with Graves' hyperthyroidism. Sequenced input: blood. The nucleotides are TGTGCCAGCTCACCACAGGGTTGGACTGAAGCTTTCTTT. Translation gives CASSPQGWTEAFF.